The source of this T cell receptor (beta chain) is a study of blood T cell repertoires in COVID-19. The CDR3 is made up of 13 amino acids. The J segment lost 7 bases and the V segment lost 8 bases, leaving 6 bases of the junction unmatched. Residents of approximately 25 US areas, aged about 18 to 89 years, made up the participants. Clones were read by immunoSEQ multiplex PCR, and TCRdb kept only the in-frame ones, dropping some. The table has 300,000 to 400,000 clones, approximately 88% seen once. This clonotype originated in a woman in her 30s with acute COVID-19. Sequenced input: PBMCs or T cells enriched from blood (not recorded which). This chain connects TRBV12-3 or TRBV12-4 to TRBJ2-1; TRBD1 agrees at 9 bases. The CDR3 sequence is CASADRGKNEQFF. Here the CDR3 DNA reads TGTGCCAGCGCCGACAGGGGGAAGAATGAGCAGTTCTTC.